The 27 T cell receptor beta chains given below trace back to one sample, sequenced in a study of early T cells in non-severe SARS-CoV-2 infection. TCRdb processed the 5' RACE reads anew with MiXCR; each CDR3 protein has one entry. The table lists 20,000 to 30,000 distinct CDR3 sequences, roughly 4% of them singletons. The sequenced sample was whole blood. The receptors stem from an adult who was a healthcare worker with PCR-confirmed SARS-CoV-2 infection or an uninfected control (not recorded which).

There are a few counts of this clonotype. The rearrangement links TRBV29-1 to TRBJ2-3, with a possible D match to TRBD2 (6 bases). V lost 6 bases to trimming and J lost 2 bases, with 24 bases between them. The CDR3 has 17 amino acids. CDR1 SQVTM and CDR2 ANQGSEA come from the germline V gene. CDR3 in amino acids: CSVADPRVAVITDTQYF. The CDR3 bases are TGCAGCGTCGCTGACCCTAGAGTAGCGGTAATCACAGATACGCAGTATTTT.

Ten or more counts support this clonotype. This chain links TRBV18 with TRBJ1-1; 7 positions match TRBD1. Germline assignment: CDR1 KGHSH and CDR2 LQKENI. CDR3 size: 14 residues. Unmatched junction bases numbered 2, after V lost 3 bases and J lost 1 base. CDR3 region: CASSPDRKNTEAFF. The CDR3 DNA is TGTGCCAGCTCACCGGACAGGAAGAACACTGAAGCTTTCTTT.

This clonotype was found a few times. The chain combines TRBV29-1 with TRBJ2-1, with D perhaps matching TRBD1 or TRBD2 (7 bases each). The CDR3 is 12 amino acids. The germline V gene has CDR1 SQVTM and CDR2 ANQGSEA. V was shortened by 5 bases and J by 9 bases, with 14 bases between the two germline ends. CDR3 loop: CSVSRGDSEQFF. CDR3 coding DNA: TGCAGCGTTAGTCGGGGGGACAGTGAGCAGTTCTTC.

There are many counts of this clonotype. The V call is TRBV5-4, the J call TRBJ1-2, with 7 positions matching TRBD1. This CDR3 region has 15 residues. Germline V gene sequence: CDR1 SGHNT, CDR2 YYREEE (reference sequence). J lost 4 bases, V lost 5 bases, and 11 bases had no gene match. The CDR3 loop is CASSFLGDSAYGYTF. The CDR3 DNA follows: TGTGCCAGCAGTTTCCTCGGGGACAGCGCCTATGGCTACACCTTC.

This clonotype was counted ten times or more. The gene calls are TRBV20-1 and TRBJ2-1, with TRBD2 identical over 7 bases. Germline CDR1 reads DFQATT; CDR2 reads SNEGSKA (reference sequence). This CDR3 is built from 17 residues. After removal of 0 bases from V and 2 bases from J, the junction contained 10 bases not matched to a gene. CDR3 DNA: TGCAGTGCTAGAGATAGGGACGGGAGGAGCCCCTACAATGAGCAGTTCTTC. Translated, it gives CSARDRDGRSPYNEQFF.

This clonotype was picked up many times. The rearrangement uses TRBV7-6 and TRBJ1-2; 8 nucleotides match TRBD1. Trimming at V came to 8 bases and at J to 4 bases, leaving 6 bases not matched to a gene. This CDR3 region has 13 residues. CDR1 is SGHVS, CDR2 FNYEAQ, per germline. The CDR3 loop reads CASGQGTIYGYTF. CDR3 nucleotides: TGTGCCAGCGGACAGGGAACAATCTATGGCTACACCTTC.

This rearrangement joins TRBV7-9 to TRBJ1-2; D is perhaps TRBD1 (5 bases). The CDR3 extends over 12 amino acids. V lost 5 bases, J lost 6 bases, and 10 bases lay in between. The germline V gene encodes CDR1 SEHNR and CDR2 FQNEAQ (reference sequence). The CDR3 protein is CASSSQTDGYTF. The CDR3 DNA reads as TGTGCCAGCAGCAGCCAGACAGATGGCTACACCTTC.

Many counts were recorded for this clonotype. V usage is TRBV28 and J usage is TRBJ2-1, with D unresolved. V was clipped by 7 bases and J by 7 bases, with 17 bases between them. Germline-derived CDR1 and CDR2 are MDHEN and SYDVKM. CDR3 length: 14 amino acids. The CDR3 sequence is CASTGVGKRNEQFF. The CDR3 DNA reads as TGTGCCAGCACTGGGGTTGGTAAGAGAAATGAGCAGTTCTTC.

This clonotype was seen just once. A much bigger clone sits one base away, suggesting this may be a read error. The V gene is TRBV3-1, the J gene TRBJ2-5; no clear D gene. The CDR3 runs to 13 residues. Per the germline V gene, CDR1 is LGHDT and CDR2 is YNNKEL (reference sequence). As DNA, the CDR3 is TGTGCCAGCACCCAAAACATCGAAGAGACCCAGTACTTC. This codes for CASTQNIEETQYF.

By proportion, this clonotype is medium-sized. CDR3: CASSLSGLVYEQYF. CDR3 sequence (DNA): TGTGCCAGCAGTTTATCCGGACTAGTCTACGAGCAGTACTTC. The rearrangement uses TRBV28 and TRBJ2-7; 7 positions agree with TRBD2. This CDR3 is 14 amino acids long. V shed 1 base and J 3 bases; nucleotides not matched to a gene: 3. Germline CDR1 is MDHEN and CDR2 is SYDVKM. Full variable domain (rest looked up from reference TRBV28 and TRBJ2-7): DVKVTQSSRYLVKRTGEKVFLECVQDMDHENMFWYRQDPGLGLRLIYFSYDVKMKEKGDIPEGYSVSREKKERFSLILESASTNQTSMYLCASSLSGLVYEQYFGPGTRLTVT.

This clonotype was picked up many times. The J gene is TRBJ2-2, the V gene TRBV6-1; 9 bases match TRBD2. Germline CDR1 reads MNHNS; CDR2 reads SASEGT. CDR3 length: 17 residues. V was clipped by 2 bases and J by 7 bases; unmatched bases: 11. The CDR3 region is CASSEFGGRALIGELFF. The DNA of the CDR3 is TGTGCCAGCAGTGAATTCGGCGGGAGGGCCCTCATCGGGGAGCTGTTTTTT.

The table lists this clonotype with a few counts. V and J are TRBV6-5 and TRBJ2-7; TRBD1 matches 9 bases. Germline loops: CDR1 MNHEY, CDR2 SVGAGI. The V segment lost 2 bases and the J segment 11 bases; nucleotides outside the gene matches: 4. The CDR3 runs 12 residues. The CDR3 reads CASSYRTGVEYF. The CDR3 DNA follows: TGTGCCAGCAGTTACCGGACAGGGGTAGAGTACTTC.

This clonotype came up a few times. The rearrangement uses TRBV24-1 and TRBJ2-2, with D possibly TRBD2 on 6 matching bases. Between the trimmed V and J ends, which lost 6 bases and 5 bases, there was a span of 12 bases. The CDR3 has 14 amino acids. Germline CDR1 KGHDR, CDR2 SFDVKD. The CDR3 DNA follows: TGTGCCACCAGTCGAACCGGGGGAACCGGGGAGCTGTTTTTT. Protein sequence: CATSRTGGTGELFF.

The sample holds many counts of this clonotype. The chain has TRBV11-2 and TRBJ2-3; tentatively, D is TRBD2 (5 bases). V was trimmed by 5 bases and J by 4 bases, leaving 19 bases between them. The length of the CDR3 is 16 residues. The germline V gene encodes CDR1 SGHAT and CDR2 FQNNGV. DNA for the CDR3: TGTGCCAGCAGCGAACTAGTATTGTCCCAGTCAGATACGCAGTATTTT. Protein sequence: CASSELVLSQSDTQYF.

This clonotype was found many times. The chain links TRBV12-3 or TRBV12-4 to TRBJ1-2; 9 bases agree with TRBD1. The trim removed 0 bases at V and 7 bases at J, leaving 6 bases unmatched. The CDR3 loop spans 15 amino acids. CDR3 sequence: CASSLAEGTGPGYTF. The CDR3 region has the DNA TGTGCCAGCAGTTTAGCGGAGGGGACAGGGCCTGGCTACACCTTC.

Many counts were recorded for this clonotype. The chain uses TRBV5-1 and TRBJ2-3; TRBD1 agrees at 7 bases. Trimming took 3 bases from V and 6 from J; bases not matched to a gene: 7. This CDR3 spans 14 amino acids. Germline lookup yields CDR1 SGHRS and CDR2 YFSETQ. CDR3 loop: CASSSGTVRDTQYF. The CDR3 nucleotides read TGCGCCAGCAGCTCAGGGACAGTTCGCGATACGCAGTATTTT.

This clonotype was detected many times. The genes are TRBV24-1 and TRBJ2-1; 7 nucleotides agree with TRBD1. Germline V gene lookup returns CDR1 KGHDR and CDR2 SFDVKD. V lost 3 bases and J lost 6; bases outside the gene matches: 4. The CDR3 spans 14 residues. CDR3 sequence: CATSDSDRVNEQFF. The CDR3 coding sequence is TGTGCCACCAGTGATAGTGACAGGGTCAATGAGCAGTTCTTC.

Many counts were recorded for this clonotype. The V and J genes are TRBV6-1 and TRBJ1-2; D perhaps matches TRBD1 (5 bases). The CDR3 is 17 amino acids. Trimming cost V 1 base and J 5 bases, with 20 bases left between them. Germline CDR1 reads MNHNS; CDR2 reads SASEGT. CDR3 region: CASSEDERGLFRYGYTF. The CDR3 coding sequence is TGTGCCAGCAGTGAAGATGAGAGGGGTCTCTTTAGGTATGGCTACACCTTC.

This clonotype was recorded many times. The rearrangement uses TRBV11-1 and TRBJ2-5; 10 bases line up with TRBD2. Trimming removed 5 bases from V and 1 base from J; junction bases left unmatched: 4. Germline CDR1 SGHAT, CDR2 FQDESV (reference sequence). CDR3 length equals 15 residues. CDR3 in amino acids: CASSAGLAVQETQYF. The CDR3 bases are TGTGCCAGCAGCGCTGGACTAGCGGTCCAAGAGACCCAGTACTTC.

This clonotype was detected many times. The rearrangement uses TRBV2 and TRBJ1-5, with 8 bases matching TRBD1. This CDR3 comprises 15 residues. CDR1 is SNHLY and CDR2 is FYNNEI in the germline V gene. The trim removed 7 bases at V and 7 bases at J, leaving 12 bases unmatched. The DNA for the CDR3 is TGTGCCAGCACCCAGCTCGACAGGGGAGGACAGCCCCAGCATTTT. This codes for CASTQLDRGGQPQHF.

This clonotype qualifies as medium-sized. This rearrangement joins TRBV4-1 to TRBJ2-5, with 12 bases fitting TRBD2. This CDR3 is built from 22 residues. Germline V lookup: CDR1 MGHRA, CDR2 YSYEKL. The V segment lost 0 bases and the J segment 2 bases; nucleotides outside the gene matches: 19. CDR3: CASSQEAINSGLAGRRQETQYF. CDR3 in DNA: TGCGCCAGCAGCCAAGAAGCAATAAACTCTGGACTAGCGGGAAGGCGTCAAGAGACCCAGTACTTC.

The chain is built from TRBV7-9 and TRBJ2-7; TRBD2 aligns across 14 bases. Trimming cost V 1 base and J 6 bases; bases outside gene matches: 2. The V gene's germline CDR1 is SEHNR and CDR2 FQNEAQ (reference sequence). This CDR3 region has 15 residues. CDR3 nucleotide sequence: TGTGCCAGCAGCTTAGTCGGGACTAGCGGGAGCGAGCAGTACTTC. Residues: CASSLVGTSGSEQYF.

This clonotype has at least ten counts. The rearrangement joins TRBV5-6 to TRBJ2-1; D remains ambiguous. There are 16 residues in the CDR3. Germline CDR1 and CDR2: SGHDT and YYEEEE. The V and J ends lost 2 bases and 0 bases respectively, with 12 bases between them. This CDR3 is CASSFFGRSSYNEQFF. As DNA, the CDR3 is TGTGCCAGCAGCTTCTTCGGACGGAGCTCCTACAATGAGCAGTTCTTC.

This clonotype was found many times. The chain joins TRBV7-7 to TRBJ2-5; TRBD2 is a possible D gene (6 bases). The V end lost 5 bases, the J end lost 1 base, and 11 bases lay between the germline ends. Germline assignment: CDR1 SSHAT and CDR2 FNYEAQ (reference sequence). The CDR3 totals 14 residues. In DNA form, the CDR3 reads TGTGCCAGCAGCCTTGCGGGGATCCAAGAGACCCAGTACTTC. Its protein is CASSLAGIQETQYF.

This clonotype was counted at least ten times. V is TRBV21-1 and J is TRBJ2-3; the D segment call TRBD1 is taken from the table without a DNA check. TRBV21-1 is marked as a pseudogene. CDR3 length: 17 residues. The DNA for the CDR3 is TGTGCCAGCATCCATCCCGGGGGCAGGAGTTTCGCAGATACGCAGTATTTT. Its translation is CASIHPGGRSFADTQYF.

This clonotype came up many times. V gene TRBV7-9 combines with J gene TRBJ1-4; D not resolved. The V and J ends lost 3 bases and 4 bases respectively, with 6 bases between them. Germline V gene lookup returns CDR1 SEHNR and CDR2 FQNEAQ (reference sequence). This CDR3 is built from 13 residues. CDR3: CASSLHDNEKLFF. In DNA form, the CDR3 reads TGTGCCAGCAGCTTGCATGATAATGAAAAACTGTTTTTT.

This clonotype was observed at least ten times. The chain is built from TRBV29-1 and TRBJ2-3; 8 bases are a match to TRBD1. J lost 5 bases, V lost 4 bases, and 8 bases had no gene match. The CDR3 extends over 14 amino acids. From germline, CDR1 is SQVTM and CDR2 ANQGSEA. In DNA, the CDR3 is TGCAGCGTTGCCACCAGGGGGCAAGGAGATACGCAGTATTTT. Its protein is CSVATRGQGDTQYF.